This T cell receptor beta chain derives from a study of blood T cell repertoires in COVID-19. Assay: immunoSEQ multiplex PCR; the TCRdb copy retains only in-frame clones and omits some. The sample has 200,000 to 300,000 clones, around 89% seen once. The specimen was peripheral blood. This clonotype was obtained from a woman aged 40-49 years who had recovered from COVID-19.

CDR3 nucleotide sequence: TGTGCCAGCAGCCCGACGGACAGGGTGGCGAACACTGAAGCTTTCTTT. Residues: CASSPTDRVANTEAFF. V usage is TRBV11-3 and J usage is TRBJ1-1, with 8 bases fitting TRBD1. After removal of 5 bases from V and 1 base from J, the junction contained 9 bases not matched to a gene. Germline V gene lookup returns CDR1 SGHNT and CDR2 YENEEA. This CDR3 contains 16 residues.